Presented here are 15 T cell receptor beta chains from one specimen sequenced in a study of CD8 T cells in Susac syndrome. Random hexamers were used to reverse transcribe the RNA input (0.5 to 1 ug). MiXCR, run by TCRdb on the immunoSEQ multiplex PCR reads, gives a single entry per CDR3 protein. The sample lists approximately 150,000 distinct CDR3 sequences, approximately 93% occurring once. Specimen: CD4+ T cells from PBMCs. The receptors originated from a human donor in good health.

CDR3 region: CAISPTGGETQYF. CDR3 nucleotides: TGTGCCATCAGCCCCACAGGGGGCGAGACCCAGTACTTC. The chain is built from TRBV10-3 and TRBJ2-5; 9 positions match TRBD1. CDR1 and CDR2 from the germline V gene are ENHRY and SYGVKD. V was clipped by 6 bases and J by 5 bases; unmatched bases: 4. CDR3 size: 13 residues.

The chain uses TRBV7-9 and TRBJ1-2; 7 nucleotides line up with TRBD1. Trimming removed 3 bases from V and 7 bases from J; junction bases left unmatched: 8. The CDR3 has 14 amino acids. CDR1 is SEHNR, CDR2 FQNEAQ, per germline (reference sequence). This CDR3 reads CASSFGLQGIGYTF. CDR3 sequence (DNA): TGTGCCAGCAGCTTCGGTTTACAGGGGATTGGCTACACCTTC.

The V call is TRBV28, the J call TRBJ2-1; 7 bases fit TRBD2. There are 16 residues in the CDR3. Germline-derived CDR1 and CDR2 are MDHEN and SYDVKM. With V trimmed by 6 bases and J by 0 bases, 8 bases remained unmatched. CDR3 coding DNA: TGTGCCAGCAGCCCCACTAGCGAGAGCTCCTACAATGAGCAGTTCTTC. It yields the protein CASSPTSESSYNEQFF.

The chain recombines TRBV30 with TRBJ1-6; D possibly corresponds to TRBD1 (6 bases). V was clipped by 7 bases and J by 4 bases, with 14 bases between them. Germline values: CDR1 GTSNPN, CDR2 SVGIG (reference sequence). This CDR3 is 14 amino acids long. CDR3 bases: TGTGCCTCCAATTCAGGGGCGTATAATTCACCCCTCCACTTT. As protein: CASNSGAYNSPLHF.

V usage is TRBV19 and J usage is TRBJ2-3; D remains unclear. The CDR3 spans 13 residues. V shed 5 bases and J shed 4 bases, with 10 bases lying between them. The V gene's germline CDR1 is LNHDA and CDR2 SQIVND (reference sequence). The CDR3 region has the DNA TGTGCCAGTAGTTCCCAGATCGCAGATACGCAGTATTTT. It yields the protein CASSSQIADTQYF.

The chain has TRBV3-1 and TRBJ1-2; TRBD1 might be the D (6 bases). V shed 4 bases and J shed 8 bases, with 11 bases lying between them. The CDR3 extends over 12 amino acids. Germline V lookup: CDR1 LGHDT, CDR2 YNNKEL (reference sequence). As DNA, the CDR3 is TGTGCCAGCAGCCCCGACAGGAACGGCTACACCTTC. Protein product: CASSPDRNGYTF.

The V gene is TRBV5-1, the J gene TRBJ1-4; no definite D call. V lost 4 bases, J lost 8 bases, and 18 bases lay in between. The CDR3 length is 15 residues. CDR1 is SGHRS, CDR2 YFSETQ, per germline. The CDR3 nucleotides are TGCGCCAGCAGCCCACTACGGGTTTCGGGGGAAAAACTGTTTTTT. Translation: CASSPLRVSGEKLFF.

This chain uses TRBV9 with TRBJ2-3; D possibly corresponds to TRBD2 (6 bases). V gave up 1 base and J gave up 2 bases, with 14 bases separating them. The CDR3 length is 16 residues. Germline loops: CDR1 SGDLS, CDR2 YYNGEE. For the CDR3, the DNA is TGTGCCAGCAGCGTAACTTCTAGCGTTCTCACAGATACGCAGTATTTT. It translates to CASSVTSSVLTDTQYF.

This chain uses TRBV13 with TRBJ1-2; D is undetermined. This CDR3 has 14 amino acids. Germline loops: CDR1 PRHDT, CDR2 FYEKMQ (reference sequence). The germline V and J ends were trimmed by 5 bases and 0 bases, with 10 bases remaining between them. This chain's CDR3 is CASSRTLANYGYTF. The CDR3, as DNA: TGTGCCAGCAGCAGGACCCTGGCTAACTATGGCTACACCTTC.

This clonotype was observed a single time. V usage is TRBV7-2 and J usage is TRBJ2-1, with a tentative D call TRBD1 (5 bases). The germline V and J ends were trimmed by 1 base and 7 bases, with 8 bases remaining between them. The CDR3 totals 13 residues. Germline V gene data show CDR1 as SGHTA and CDR2 as FQGNSA. CDR3 sequence: CASSLGQNNEQFF. For the CDR3, the DNA is TGTGCCAGCAGCTTAGGACAGAATAATGAGCAGTTCTTC.

For the CDR3, the DNA is TGTGCCAGCAACGAAGGAAAACGGGGGAAGGTTCAGTACTTC. It yields the protein CASNEGKRGKVQYF. The gene calls are TRBV28 and TRBJ2-5; a weak D match, TRBD2 (6 bases). Germline lookup yields CDR1 MDHEN and CDR2 SYDVKM. V gave up 7 bases and J gave up 11 bases, with 23 bases separating them. This CDR3 contains 14 residues.

In DNA form, the CDR3 reads TGTGCCAGCGGCTTCTGGGGGGAGACCCAGTACTTC. This sequence encodes CASGFWGETQYF. This chain links TRBV6-1 with TRBJ2-5, with D possibly called TRBD1 or TRBD2 (5 bases each). Germline assignment: CDR1 MNHNS and CDR2 SASEGT. V was clipped by 8 bases and J by 5 bases, with 12 bases between them. The CDR3 totals 12 residues.

The chain combines TRBV2 with TRBJ2-3, with TRBD1 as a possible D gene (6 bases). The CDR3 length is 13 residues. Trimming shortened V by 2 bases and J by 4 bases, and 7 bases separated the two germline ends. CDR1 SNHLY and CDR2 FYNNEI come from the germline V gene. CDR3 nucleotide sequence: TGTGCCAGCAGTGAATCAGGGGCAGATACGCAGTATTTT. Protein sequence: CASSESGADTQYF. Drawing the rest from reference TRBV2 and TRBJ2-3, the complete variable domain is EPEVTQTPSHQVTQMGQEVILRCVPISNHLYFYWYRQILGQKVEFLVSFYNNEISEKSEIFDDQFSVERPDGSNFTLKIRSTKLEDSAMYFCASSESGADTQYFGPGTRLTVL.

The chain links TRBV20-1 to TRBJ2-7; 9 bases are a match to TRBD1. Germline V lookup: CDR1 DFQATT, CDR2 SNEGSKA (reference sequence). The CDR3 consists of 12 residues. V shed 5 bases, J shed 2 bases, and the junction held 1 base outside the gene matches. DNA for the CDR3: TGCAGTGCTGGGACAGGGCCCTACGAGCAGTACTTC. Its protein is CSAGTGPYEQYF.

This chain uses TRBV12-3 or TRBV12-4 with TRBJ2-2; no clear D gene. The CDR3 consists of 18 residues. Trimming pared 7 bases from V and 0 bases from J, leaving 21 bases between. This chain's CDR3 is CASTPGSRNSANTGELFF. The DNA of the CDR3 is TGTGCCAGCACCCCCGGGTCTAGGAATAGTGCGAACACCGGGGAGCTGTTTTTT.